The entry below gives a single T cell receptor (beta chain) sequence along with its context. Its antigen is undetermined. This sample is part of a study of T cell responses to AZD1222 COVID-19 vaccine. Repertoires were generated with immunoSEQ multiplex PCR, while TCRdb's copy carries only in-frame clones and drops some. Here the sample spans approximately 150,000 clones, about 92% being singletons. Some second doses came at about 4 weeks and others at about 12 weeks; these were pooled. Study-level results: White British people made up most donors, females outnumbered males, and clonal diversity was possibly underestimated.

This clonotype was sampled from an adult who received the AZD1222 COVID-19 vaccine. The sequencing here drew on peripheral blood, taken 28 days after the second AZD1222 dose.

CDR3 sequence (DNA): TGTGCCAGCAGTGTAATTGAAGGTCGTTCACCCCTCCACTTT. Its translation is CASSVIEGRSPLHF. This sequence joins TRBV2 and TRBJ1-6, with D hard to call. Trimming shortened V by 4 bases and J by 9 bases, and 13 bases separated the two germline ends. This CDR3 contains 14 residues. Germline V lookup: CDR1 SNHLY, CDR2 FYNNEI.